This T cell receptor (beta chain) was sequenced for a study of post-analysis software for immune sequencing data. Across the whole study: Recorded subtypes: relapsing-remitting, secondary progressive, progressive-relapsing; some patients unannotated.

As for this clonotype: Its specificity is not known.

Unique molecular identifiers were built into the TCR beta cDNA libraries. Via MiXCR, TCRdb re-called the PCR reads, giving one row per CDR3 protein. The sample holds about 540,000 distinct CDR3 sequences, around a third seen once. V lost 5 bases to trimming and J lost 2 bases, with 21 bases between them. The CDR3 runs 17 residues. CDR1 SEHNR and CDR2 FQNEAQ come from the germline V gene (reference sequence). Study results and limitations: Roughly five TRBV segments appeared more often in patients than in controls, and TRBV5-6, TRBV5-1 and TRBV20-1 were among these. Controls had significantly higher normalized Chao1 diversity than multiple sclerosis patients.

The clonotype originates from a girl aged 2-17 years with multiple sclerosis. The chain has TRBV7-9 and TRBJ1-2, with D possibly being TRBD1 (5 bases). The sample taken for sequencing was blood. The CDR3 spells CASSHLGWGQENYGYTF. Written as DNA, the CDR3 is TGTGCCAGCAGCCACCTGGGTTGGGGCCAGGAAAACTATGGCTACACCTTC.